These 3 T cell receptor beta chains were all obtained from the same sample, sequenced in a study of cytomegalovirus exposure and HLA in healthy donors. Sequencing was performed with immunoSEQ multiplex PCR; in TCRdb, only in-frame clones are kept and a portion is missing. The sample lists 100,000 to 150,000 clones; about nine tenths were seen once. Sequencing input: PBMCs. Receptors were obtained from a woman in her late teens or twenties in good health and CMV-seronegative.

The chain links TRBV30 to TRBJ2-5, with 10 bases matching TRBD2. V shed 5 bases, J shed 7 bases, and the junction held 10 bases outside the gene matches. Germline CDR1 GTSNPN, CDR2 SVGIG (reference sequence). The CDR3 loop spans 14 amino acids. CDR3 protein: CAWDGLAARGTQYF. Written as DNA, the CDR3 is TGTGCCTGGGACGGACTAGCGGCCCGCGGGACCCAGTACTTC.

J is TRBJ2-3 and V is TRBV10-3; the match to TRBD1 covers 7 bases. CDR1 ENHRY and CDR2 SYGVKD come from the germline V gene. Losses at the gene ends were 6 bases for V and 0 bases for J; bases not matched to a gene: 9. The CDR3 is made up of 16 amino acids. CDR3 nucleotide sequence: TGTGCCATCAGGGTACCGGGACAGTTTAGCACAGATACGCAGTATTTT. It yields the protein CAIRVPGQFSTDTQYF.

V is TRBV5-1 and J is TRBJ2-7; D ambiguous. CDR1 and CDR2 from the germline V gene are SGHRS and YFSETQ. There are 16 residues in the CDR3. Trimming left V 0 bases short and J 0 bases short, with 13 bases between. The CDR3 sequence: CASSLAVPTSSYEQYF. CDR3 bases: TGCGCCAGCAGCTTGGCAGTGCCAACCTCCTCCTACGAGCAGTACTTC.